These 6 T cell receptor beta chains were all obtained from the same sample, sequenced in a study of blood T cell repertoires in COVID-19. The assay was immunoSEQ multiplex PCR, and TCRdb's table has in-frame clones only and misses some. This repertoire shows around 130,000 clones, more than 75% found once; its top ten account for approximately 2.3%. The material sequenced was peripheral blood. These receptors originate from a man between 65 and 85 years old with active COVID-19.

The chain uses TRBV7-2 and TRBJ1-1; D might be TRBD1 (6 bases). V gave up 4 bases and J gave up 2 bases, with 8 bases separating them. Per germline, CDR1 SGHTA and CDR2 FQGNSA. The CDR3 extends over 13 amino acids. The chain's CDR3 is CASSWTVNTEAFF. The DNA of the CDR3 is TGTGCCAGCAGCTGGACAGTAAACACTGAAGCTTTCTTT.

This chain uses TRBV14 with TRBJ1-4; D unclear. From germline, CDR1 is SGHDN and CDR2 FVKESK. The CDR3 length is 12 residues. V gave up 1 base and J gave up 15 bases, with 12 bases separating them. CDR3 nucleotide sequence: TGTGCCAGCAGCCAAGTAAGCGGTGCGGTGTTTTTT. Encoded protein: CASSQVSGAVFF.

J is TRBJ2-7 and V is TRBV5-1; 8 nucleotides match TRBD2. The CDR3 has 17 residues. Germline CDR1 reads SGHRS; CDR2 reads YFSETQ. J was trimmed by 3 bases and V by 2 bases; bases with no gene match: 13. The CDR3 reads CASSFRGGPRGDYEQYF. The CDR3 nucleotides read TGCGCCAGCAGCTTTCGGGGGGGACCAAGGGGTGACTACGAGCAGTACTTC.

The CDR3 nucleotides are TGTGCCGCCACCGGACAGGACAATCAGCCCCAGCATTTT. Translation gives CAATGQDNQPQHF. The chain carries TRBV6-6 and TRBJ1-5, with TRBD1 matching 7 bases. V lost 11 bases and J lost 3; bases outside the gene matches: 7. The CDR3 is 13 amino acids. Germline values: CDR1 MNHNY, CDR2 SVGAGI (reference sequence).

This chain connects TRBV29-1 to TRBJ2-3; 7 positions agree with TRBD2. The germline CDR1 and CDR2 sequences are SQVTM and ANQGSEA. V lost 5 bases, J lost 6 bases, and 2 bases stayed unmatched. This CDR3 is 11 amino acids long. The CDR3 nucleotides read TGCAGCGTTAGGGGAGGGGATACGCAGTATTTT. Its translation is CSVRGGDTQYF.

This chain joins TRBV2 and TRBJ2-5; D perhaps matches TRBD1 (6 bases). The CDR3 length is 14 residues. The germline V gene encodes CDR1 SNHLY and CDR2 FYNNEI. The V and J ends lost 0 bases and 5 bases respectively, with 10 bases between them. CDR3 amino acids: CASSEAQGGETQYF. The CDR3, as DNA: TGTGCCAGCAGTGAAGCACAGGGTGGGGAGACCCAGTACTTC. The whole variable domain, filled in from reference TRBV2 and TRBJ2-5, reads EPEVTQTPSHQVTQMGQEVILRCVPISNHLYFYWYRQILGQKVEFLVSFYNNEISEKSEIFDDQFSVERPDGSNFTLKIRSTKLEDSAMYFCASSEAQGGETQYFGPGTRLLVL.